This T cell receptor (beta chain) was observed in a study of patients and donors after allogeneic stem cell transplantation. Via MiXCR, TCRdb re-called the RT-PCR reads, giving one row per CDR3 protein. This table holds approximately 410,000 distinct CDR3 sequences, 16% found once. This clonotype originated in a human donor who was either an allogeneic HSCT recipient or a stem cell or donor lymphocyte infusion donor (not recorded which). It is not recorded whose cells these are; they may come from a transplant donor. The specimen sequenced was blood, either unsorted or a sorted T cell fraction (not recorded which).

The CDR3 DNA is TGTGCCAGCAGTTTCCCCCCCAGCAATCAGCCCCAGCATTTT. The encoded protein is CASSFPPSNQPQHF. This chain joins TRBV28 and TRBJ1-5, with D hard to call. Trimming took 3 bases from V and 1 from J, leaving 7 bases between them. The germline V gene has CDR1 MDHEN and CDR2 SYDVKM. CDR3 length: 14 residues.